This T cell receptor beta chain came from a study of CD8 T cells in Susac syndrome. TEMRA cells were enriched by FACS, while CD8+ and CD4+ T cells were obtained through a negative isolation that was performed magnetically. Random hexamers were used to reverse transcribe an amount of about 0.45 to 1 ug RNA. TCRdb reprocessed the immunoSEQ multiplex PCR reads via MiXCR and lists one record per CDR3 protein. Of more than 95,000 distinct CDR3 sequences in the sample, around 94% are singletons; the top ten hold around 0.085%. What was sequenced was CD4+ T cells from PBMCs. The TCR was taken from a human donor with multiple sclerosis.

DNA of the CDR3: TGTGCCAGCAGCGGGCGACCGGGACTAGCGAGCAATGAGCAGTTCTTC. Translated, it gives CASSGRPGLASNEQFF. The V and J genes are TRBV3-1 and TRBJ2-1, with 10 bases matching TRBD2. The CDR3 loop spans 16 amino acids. Germline CDR1 is LGHDT and CDR2 is YNNKEL (reference sequence). V lost 5 bases, J lost 6 bases, and 10 bases stayed unmatched.